This T cell receptor (beta chain) derives from a study of identical twins. Study-wide results and limits: Alpha sequences out of frame and shared by twins had excess low generation probability. Conclusions rested on cross-sectional statistics rather than following the same donors. Memory repertoires lacked the insertion deficit that abundant cord blood beta clonotypes showed. Less excess twin sharing appeared in beta out-of-frame sequences.

CDR1 is LGHNA and CDR2 is YSLEER in the germline V gene. V was clipped by 4 bases and J by 0 bases, with 9 bases between them. The CDR3 runs to 14 residues. TCRdb passed the 5' RACE reads through MiXCR, listing each CDR3 protein once. The repertoire has around 500,000 distinct CDR3 sequences, approximately 15% of them found once; the top ten carry roughly 0.56%. This clonotype was picked up a small number of times. Its antigen is unknown. This sample was shared with a second study, whose subject was yellow fever vaccine responses in identical twins.

The clonotype originates from a woman under 30 in good health. Sequencing was done on a sample of CD4+ T cells sorted from blood. The chain employs TRBV4-3 and TRBJ1-1; D perhaps matches TRBD1 (6 bases). The CDR3 loop is CASSPDSVNTEAFF. The CDR3 nucleotides read TGCGCCAGCAGCCCGGACAGCGTGAACACTGAAGCTTTCTTT.